This T cell receptor beta chain stems from a study of regulatory T cells in long-lasting Graves disease. Study background: Newly diagnosed Graves' patients had taken antithyroid drugs under 3 months.

For TCR beta, libraries came from iRepertoire HTBI primers and Arm-PCR of CDR3 regions. TCRdb re-called the multiplex PCR reads through MiXCR, storing one row per CDR3 protein. The table has a few hundred thousand distinct CDR3 sequences, around 21% seen once. V was cut by 6 bases and J by 5 bases, with 6 bases left in between. Germline V gene sequence: CDR1 SGHKS, CDR2 YYEKEE (reference sequence). The CDR3 loop spans 12 amino acids. The time point: newly diagnosed GD, antithyroid drugs for less than 3 months. From PBMCs, RNA was extracted and then used to make the TCR library. The material sequenced was peripheral blood mononuclear cells (PBMCs), taken at new diagnosis, from a patient treated with antithyroid drugs. This TCR was recovered from a female donor with Graves disease. The chain has TRBV5-5 and TRBJ1-6, with D possibly TRBD1 on 5 matching bases. The CDR3, as DNA: TGTGCCAGCACAGGGAATAATTCACCCCTCCACTTT. Encoded protein: CASTGNNSPLHF.